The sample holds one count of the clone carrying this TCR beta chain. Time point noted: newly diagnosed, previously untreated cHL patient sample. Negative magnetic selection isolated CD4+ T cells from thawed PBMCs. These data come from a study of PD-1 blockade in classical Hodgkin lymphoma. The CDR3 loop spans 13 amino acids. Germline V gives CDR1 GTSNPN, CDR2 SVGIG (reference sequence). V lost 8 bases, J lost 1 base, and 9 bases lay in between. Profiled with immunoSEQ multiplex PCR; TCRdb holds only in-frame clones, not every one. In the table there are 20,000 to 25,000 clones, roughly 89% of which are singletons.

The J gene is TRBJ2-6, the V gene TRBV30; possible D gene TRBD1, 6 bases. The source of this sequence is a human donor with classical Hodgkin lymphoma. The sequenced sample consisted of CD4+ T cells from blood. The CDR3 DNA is TGTGCCGGGGACACGTCTGGGGCCAACGTCCTGACTTTC. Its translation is CAGDTSGANVLTF. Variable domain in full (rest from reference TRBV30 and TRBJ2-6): SQTIHQWPATLVQPVGSPLSLECTVEGTSNPNLYWYRQAAGRGLQLLFYSVGIGQISSEVPQNLSASRPQDRQFILSSKKLLLSDSGFYLCAGDTSGANVLTFGAGSRLTVL.